This TCR beta chain was sequenced in a study of blood T cell repertoires in COVID-19. Study details: PBMCs, B-cell-depleted T cells, or T cells were the source of the cDNA or gDNA that made up the material.

Germline V gene sequence: CDR1 SGHDN, CDR2 FVKESK. The CDR3 runs to 16 residues. V shed 2 bases and J shed 0 bases, with 11 bases lying between them. The assay was immunoSEQ multiplex PCR, and TCRdb's table has in-frame clones only and misses some. Of some 240,000 clones in the sample, approximately 90% were seen once. The J gene is TRBJ1-3, the V gene TRBV14; D remains ambiguous. The clonotype comes from a man in his sixties who had recovered from COVID-19. The sequencing sample was made of peripheral blood. The CDR3 sequence is CASSQLGAGSGNTIYF. Here the CDR3 DNA reads TGTGCCAGCAGCCAACTGGGCGCGGGCTCTGGAAACACCATATATTTT.